The present entry profiles one T cell receptor (beta chain) with its context. This record belongs to a study of blood T cell repertoires in COVID-19. As for the study in general: Acute-phase and convalescent COVID-19 samples originated in the United States, Italy and Spain.

Generated by immunoSEQ multiplex PCR, the TCRdb table keeps only in-frame clones and is missing some. Of roughly 500,000 clones listed, approximately 90% were seen once; the top ten hold 1.5% to 2%. In assigning cohorts, the study relied on participant-reported clinical history. Germline V gene sequence: CDR1 MNHEY, CDR2 SMNVEV (reference sequence). With V trimmed by 6 bases and J by 8 bases, 10 bases remained unmatched. The CDR3 has 15 amino acids. The clonotype originates from a woman in her thirties or forties who had recovered from COVID-19. The material sequenced was PBMCs or T cells enriched from blood (not recorded which). The chain employs TRBV27 and TRBJ1-6; 7 positions agree with TRBD1. CDR3 sequence (DNA): TGTGCCAGCAGCCAACAGGGGATGCGGGATTCACCCCTCCACTTT. Protein sequence: CASSQQGMRDSPLHF.